What follows are 18 T cell receptor beta chains derived from one specimen sequenced in a study of preoperative IRX-2 immunotherapy in early breast cancer. Using immunoSEQ multiplex PCR, the repertoire was profiled, and TCRdb retains in-frame clones only, with some absent. The table records 34,000 or so clones, roughly 96% of them present only once. Treatment of the sample: preoperative locoregional IRX-2 cytokine immunotherapy. The biological material was taken from a patient treated with IRX-2 immunotherapy. All receptors come from a human donor with breast cancer.

In regard to this clone: Other DNA sequences in this specimen translate into the identical CDR3. This chain links TRBV4-1 with TRBJ1-2; 8 bases are shared with TRBD1. The V gene end was trimmed by 2 bases and the J gene end by 1 base; junction bases not matched to a gene: 6. CDR3 size: 16 residues. Germline-derived CDR1 and CDR2 are MGHRA and YSYEKL. CDR3 protein: CASSQPRTGINYGYTF. DNA of the CDR3: TGCGCCAGCAGCCAACCTCGGACAGGGATTAACTATGGCTACACCTTC.

This sequence joins TRBV18 and TRBJ1-3; a possible D gene is TRBD1 (6 bases). CDR3 size: 14 residues. V was pared by 5 bases and J by 4 bases, with 12 bases between. Germline V CDR1 and CDR2: KGHSH, LQKENI. CDR3 sequence: CASSLMDSGNTIYF. The CDR3 bases are TGTGCCAGCTCATTGATGGACAGCGGAAACACCATATATTTT. The whole variable domain, filled in from reference TRBV18 and TRBJ1-3, reads NAGVMQNPRHLVRRRGQEARLRCSPMKGHSHVYWYRQLPEEGLKFMVYLQKENIIDESGMPKERFSAEFPKEGPSILRIQQVVRGDSAAYFCASSLMDSGNTIYFGEGSWLTVV.

This clone is a singleton in its sample. The chain is built from TRBV7-3 and TRBJ2-1; 12 positions match TRBD2. Germline lookup yields CDR1 SGHTA and CDR2 FQGTGA. The CDR3 runs to 17 residues. V dropped 1 base and J dropped 4; count of bases not matched to a gene: 5. In DNA, the CDR3 is TGTGCCAGCAGCTTAAAACTCGGGACTAGCGGGTACAATGAGCAGTTCTTC. Encoded protein: CASSLKLGTSGYNEQFF.

The chain joins TRBV7-2 to TRBJ1-2; D remains unclear. V gave up 4 bases and J gave up 0 bases, with 12 bases separating them. Germline values: CDR1 SGHTA, CDR2 FQGNSA. The CDR3 contains 15 residues. CDR3 bases: TGTGCCAGCAGCTCTGAGCCGGGAGCTAACTATGGCTACACCTTC. Protein: CASSSEPGANYGYTF.

For this clone: The junction differs from germline at one of its ends, possibly a read error. The chain joins TRBV7-7 to TRBJ2-1; tentatively, D is TRBD1 (6 bases). This CDR3 comprises 15 residues. Germline V gives CDR1 SSHAT, CDR2 FNYEAQ (reference sequence). The CDR3 DNA follows: TGTGCTAGCAGCTCCTACAGGGTTTCCTACAATGAGCAGTTCTTC. Protein: CASSSYRVSYNEQFF.

Worth noting for this clone: Because the CDR3's place on the DNA is in doubt, the DNA is left out and the CDR3 is given as listed by TCRdb. The sample has other DNA sequences that encode this CDR3 too. This chain joins TRBV27 and TRBJ1-1. The length of the CDR3 is 12 amino acids, counting both ends. CDR1 is MNHEY, CDR2 SMNVEV, per germline (reference sequence). The CDR3 here is CASSSSGWGAFF.

The chain recombines TRBV5-5 with TRBJ1-3, with D unclear. Trimming pared 5 bases from V and 0 bases from J, leaving 12 bases between. This CDR3 region has 15 residues. Germline V gene data show CDR1 as SGHKS and CDR2 as YYEKEE (reference sequence). The CDR3 loop is CASRLGLTSGNTIYF. Here the CDR3 DNA reads TGTGCCAGCAGACTCGGACTGACCTCTGGAAACACCATATATTTT.

The chain is built from TRBV10-3 and TRBJ2-1; D possibly matches TRBD1 or TRBD2 (5 bases each). This CDR3 spans 14 amino acids. CDR1 is ENHRY and CDR2 is SYGVKD in the germline V gene. Trimming removed 6 bases from V and 0 bases from J, with 9 bases in between. DNA of the CDR3: TGTGCCATCAGGGGACGCAACTCCTACAATGAGCAGTTCTTC. Translating it yields CAIRGRNSYNEQFF.

V gene TRBV4-3 combines with J gene TRBJ2-7, with TRBD2 as a possible D gene (5 bases). CDR1 is LGHNA and CDR2 is YSLEER in the germline V gene. Trimming took off 0 bases at V and 3 bases at J, with 12 bases between the two ends. The CDR3 is made up of 15 amino acids. CDR3 in DNA: TGCGCCAGCAGCCAAGATCTGACGACTATCTACGAGCAGTACTTC. Residues: CASSQDLTTIYEQYF.

The chain carries TRBV25-1 and TRBJ2-3; D is uncertain. V was trimmed by 3 bases and J by 4 bases, leaving 8 bases between them. CDR3 length equals 13 residues. CDR1 is MGHDK, CDR2 SYGVNS, per germline. CDR3 in DNA: TGTGCCAGCAGTGATAGGGCCCCAGATACGCAGTATTTT. Its protein is CASSDRAPDTQYF.

The rearrangement links TRBV2 to TRBJ2-1; the match to TRBD2 covers 9 bases. The CDR3 runs to 12 residues. V shed 6 bases and J 15 bases; nucleotides not matched to a gene: 9. Germline CDR1 is SNHLY and CDR2 is FYNNEI. The CDR3 nucleotides are TGTGCCAGCAGGGGGCGGGGGGGCTTGTGGTTCTTC. Translation gives CASRGRGGLWFF.

The gene calls are TRBV7-9 and TRBJ1-2; unclear D gene. CDR1 is SEHNR and CDR2 is FQNEAQ in the germline V gene (reference sequence). The CDR3 length is 13 residues. V shed 7 bases and J shed 2 bases, with 11 bases lying between them. This CDR3 is CASNKQRNYGYTF. The CDR3 DNA reads TGTGCCAGCAACAAACAGAGAAACTATGGCTACACCTTC.

Worth noting for this clone: Other DNA sequences from this sample encode an identical CDR3 as well. The chain uses TRBV2 and TRBJ1-4; D call uncertain. V was shortened by 2 bases and J by 1 base, with 5 bases between the two germline ends. Germline CDR1 is SNHLY and CDR2 is FYNNEI. The CDR3 runs to 14 residues. CDR3 nucleotide sequence: TGTGCCAGCAGTGAATGGGGAACTAATGAAAAACTGTTTTTT. Residues: CASSEWGTNEKLFF.

The V gene is TRBV7-6, the J gene TRBJ2-3; D uncertain. This CDR3 is built from 15 residues. V lost 3 bases to trimming and J lost 0 bases, with 10 bases between them. Per the germline V gene, CDR1 is SGHVS and CDR2 is FNYEAQ. This CDR3 is CASSFSWRSTDTQYF. CDR3 bases: TGTGCCAGCAGCTTTAGTTGGCGAAGCACAGATACGCAGTATTTT.

The V call is TRBV15, the J call TRBJ2-7; 9 bases are shared with TRBD2. From germline, CDR1 is LNHNV and CDR2 YYDKDF (reference sequence). CDR3 size: 15 residues. V gave up 8 bases and J gave up 6 bases; unmatched junction bases: 14. CDR3 in DNA: TGTGCCACCTCGCTGGCTGAGCGGGAGGTTTCCGAGCAGTACTTC. Its translation: CATSLAEREVSEQYF.

This chain connects TRBV7-3 to TRBJ2-3; D is perhaps TRBD2 (6 bases). This CDR3 region has 14 residues. Germline values: CDR1 SGHTA, CDR2 FQGTGA. V was trimmed by 5 bases and J by 0 bases, leaving 9 bases between them. CDR3 DNA sequence: TGTGCCAGCAGCCTAGGGACTAGCACAGATACGCAGTATTTT. Translation gives CASSLGTSTDTQYF.

J is TRBJ2-7 and V is TRBV7-6, with TRBD1 identical over 9 bases. The V gene's germline CDR1 is SGHVS and CDR2 FNYEAQ. V lost 1 base and J lost 1; bases outside the gene matches: 2. The CDR3 is 15 residues long. The CDR3 reads CASSLEQGASYEQYF. CDR3 coding DNA: TGTGCCAGCAGCTTAGAACAGGGGGCTTCCTACGAGCAGTACTTC.

Only a few counts were recorded for this clone. This chain connects TRBV18 to TRBJ1-1, with D unresolved. This CDR3 region has 14 residues. Trimming shortened V by 1 base and J by 3 bases, and 9 bases separated the two germline ends. Germline CDR1 and CDR2: KGHSH and LQKENI. The CDR3 loop is CASSPQALDTEAFF. Here the CDR3 DNA reads TGTGCCAGCTCACCACAAGCTCTGGACACTGAAGCTTTCTTT. The whole variable domain, remainder taken from reference TRBV18 and TRBJ1-1, is NAGVMQNPRHLVRRRGQEARLRCSPMKGHSHVYWYRQLPEEGLKFMVYLQKENIIDESGMPKERFSAEFPKEGPSILRIQQVVRGDSAAYFCASSPQALDTEAFFGQGTRLTVV.